The 29 T cell receptor beta chains below were found in one sample sequenced in a study of cytomegalovirus exposure and HLA in healthy donors. This PCR relied on a set of 60 Vbeta primers and 13 Jbeta primers. Measured with immunoSEQ multiplex PCR; TCRdb has only the in-frame clones, and not every one. This table holds 150,000 to 200,000 clones, approximately 80% found once. Sequenced sample: PBMCs. Receptor source: a man younger than 40 in good health and CMV-seropositive.

The V call is TRBV9, the J call TRBJ2-7; 10 bases fit TRBD1. The CDR3 contains 16 residues. Trimming cost V 0 bases and J 1 base; bases outside gene matches: 4. Germline V gene sequence: CDR1 SGDLS, CDR2 YYNGEE. CDR3 nucleotides: TGTGCCAGCAGCGTAGATGGGGGACAGGGGTCCTACGAGCAGTACTTC. Residues: CASSVDGGQGSYEQYF.

The chain uses TRBV15 and TRBJ2-7, with 7 bases identical to TRBD1. CDR1 and CDR2 from the germline V gene are LNHNV and YYDKDF (reference sequence). The V and J ends lost 0 bases and 6 bases, in that order; junction bases with no gene match: 8. CDR3 length equals 15 residues. The CDR3 sequence: CATSRESVTGSEQYF. CDR3 sequence (DNA): TGTGCCACCAGCAGAGAATCTGTGACAGGGAGCGAGCAGTACTTC. The variable domain in full, with the rest retrieved from reference TRBV15 and TRBJ2-7, is DAMVIQNPRYQVTQFGKPVTLSCSQTLNHNVMYWYQQKSSQAPKLLFHYYDKDFNNEADTPDNFQSRRPNTSFCFLDIRSPGLGDTAMYLCATSRESVTGSEQYFGPGTRLTVT.

The chain has TRBV2 and TRBJ2-5; D may be TRBD1 (6 bases). The CDR3 has 14 amino acids. The V gene lost 5 bases and the J gene lost 2 bases, with 12 bases spanning the gap. Germline V CDR1 and CDR2: SNHLY, FYNNEI. The CDR3 region is CASSRRTEQETQYF. In nucleotides, the CDR3 is TGTGCCAGCAGTAGACGGACAGAACAAGAGACCCAGTACTTC.

This clone was observed a single time. The chain couples TRBV11-2 to TRBJ1-3; D perhaps matches TRBD1 (6 bases). In germline, CDR1 is SGHAT, CDR2 FQNNGV. V dropped 0 bases and J dropped 3 bases, with 9 bases sitting between them. The CDR3 totals 15 residues. CDR3 DNA sequence: TGTGCCAGCAGCTTAGAGGGCAGGGGTGGAAACACCATATATTTT. Translated, it gives CASSLEGRGGNTIYF.

The V call is TRBV7-2, the J call TRBJ2-7; 9 nucleotides match TRBD2. Germline CDR1 SGHTA, CDR2 FQGNSA. The CDR3 loop spans 16 amino acids. V gave up 7 bases and J gave up 3 bases; unmatched junction bases: 13. The CDR3 protein is CASTLRASSGDYEQYF. The CDR3 DNA is TGTGCCAGCACCTTGAGGGCCTCTAGCGGGGACTACGAGCAGTACTTC.

The chain employs TRBV7-9 and TRBJ1-5; possible D gene TRBD1, 5 bases. Per germline, CDR1 SEHNR and CDR2 FQNEAQ (reference sequence). Trimming took off 5 bases at V and 1 base at J, with 24 bases between the two ends. The CDR3 length is 19 residues. The CDR3 DNA is TGTGCCAGCAGCCCCACGGGGGGGGGTATGATAGTAAGCAATCAGCCCCAGCATTTT. It specifies CASSPTGGGMIVSNQPQHF.

This chain connects TRBV15 to TRBJ1-6; 8 bases are a match to TRBD1. Trimming removed 3 bases from V and 0 bases from J; junction bases left unmatched: 1. CDR1 and CDR2 (germline): LNHNV, YYDKDF (reference sequence). The CDR3 is made up of 16 amino acids. The DNA for the CDR3 is TGTGCCACCAGCAGGGGGACAGGCTCCTATAATTCACCCCTCCACTTT. As protein: CATSRGTGSYNSPLHF.

This clone was counted only a few times. This sequence joins TRBV30 and TRBJ2-7; 13 nucleotides agree with TRBD2. This CDR3 contains 14 residues. CDR1 GTSNPN and CDR2 SVGIG come from the germline V gene (reference sequence). The ends lost 3 bases at V and 5 bases at J; junction bases unmatched: 4. CDR3 protein: CAWSGTSGVNEQYF. The CDR3 bases are TGTGCCTGGAGCGGGACTAGCGGGGTGAACGAGCAGTACTTC. The full variable domain, completed using reference TRBV30 and TRBJ2-7, is SQTIHQWPATLVQPVGSPLSLECTVEGTSNPNLYWYRQAAGRGLQLLFYSVGIGQISSEVPQNLSASRPQDRQFILSSKKLLLSDSGFYLCAWSGTSGVNEQYFGPGTRLTVT.

The chain couples TRBV4-1 to TRBJ2-3; 13 bases agree with TRBD2. V shed 4 bases and J 5 bases; nucleotides not matched to a gene: 3. The CDR3 is made up of 15 amino acids. Germline V gives CDR1 MGHRA, CDR2 YSYEKL. The CDR3 here is CASSLTSGGLDTQYF. Written as DNA, the CDR3 is TGCGCCAGCAGCCTGACTAGCGGGGGGTTAGATACGCAGTATTTT.

The chain joins TRBV7-9 to TRBJ2-3; the match to TRBD2 covers 9 bases. V lost 8 bases to trimming and J lost 6 bases; unmatched junction nucleotides: 6. Germline V gives CDR1 SEHNR, CDR2 FQNEAQ (reference sequence). There are 13 residues in the CDR3. CDR3 DNA: TGTGCCAGCGGGGCGGGGGGGGTCGATACGCAGTATTTT. Translated: CASGAGGVDTQYF.

The rearrangement joins TRBV6-1 to TRBJ2-5; D might be TRBD1 (6 bases). The CDR3 contains 14 residues. Germline V gene sequence: CDR1 MNHNS, CDR2 SASEGT. Trimming pared 4 bases from V and 5 bases from J, leaving 14 bases between. The CDR3 protein is CASSVGGWAETQYF. In DNA, the CDR3 is TGTGCCAGCAGTGTAGGGGGTTGGGCCGAGACCCAGTACTTC.

The chain uses TRBV25-1 and TRBJ1-5; TRBD1 might be the D (5 bases). V dropped 6 bases and J dropped 4 bases, with 16 bases sitting between them. Germline-derived CDR1 and CDR2 are MGHDK and SYGVNS. This CDR3 has 15 residues. In DNA form, the CDR3 reads TGTGCCAGCAGGGGGGGGGAGGGGCCTAATCAGCCCCAGCATTTT. Translation: CASRGGEGPNQPQHF.

This clone was counted between two and nine times. V usage is TRBV21-1 and J usage is TRBJ2-3; TRBD1, as called in the table, went unchecked against the DNA. TRBV21-1 is recorded as a pseudogene. CDR3 length: 11 amino acids. In nucleotides, the CDR3 is TGTGCCAGCAGAACATCAGATACGCAGTATTTT. Translation: CASRTSDTQYF.

This sequence joins TRBV30 and TRBJ1-5; 10 bases line up with TRBD1. Germline CDR1 is GTSNPN and CDR2 is SVGIG (reference sequence). The CDR3 has 14 amino acids. V was pared by 2 bases and J by 6 bases, with 4 bases of the junction left unmatched. CDR3 protein: CAWSSGQGGQPQHF. The DNA for the CDR3 is TGTGCCTGGAGTTCAGGACAGGGGGGTCAGCCCCAGCATTTT.

This rearrangement joins TRBV11-2 to TRBJ2-7; D may be TRBD2 (5 bases). Per the germline V gene, CDR1 is SGHAT and CDR2 is FQNNGV. The CDR3 runs to 12 residues. Trimming pared 3 bases from V and 3 bases from J, leaving 6 bases between. CDR3 residues: CASSFGSYEQYF. The DNA for the CDR3 is TGTGCCAGCAGCTTTGGGAGCTACGAGCAGTACTTC.

This sequence joins TRBV7-6 and TRBJ2-6, with TRBD1 identical over 7 bases. This CDR3 region has 16 residues. Germline CDR1 reads SGHVS; CDR2 reads FNYEAQ. V was pared by 5 bases and J by 0 bases, with 4 bases of the junction left unmatched. This CDR3 is CASSAWTGSGANVLTF. The DNA for the CDR3 is TGTGCCAGCAGCGCCTGGACAGGCTCTGGGGCCAACGTCCTGACTTTC. Using reference TRBV7-6 and TRBJ2-6 for the parts outside the CDR3, the full variable domain is GAGVSQSPRYKVTKRGQDVALRCDPISGHVSLYWYRQALGQGPEFLTYFNYEAQQDKSGLPNDRFSAERPEGSISTLTIQRTEQRDSAMYRCASSAWTGSGANVLTFGAGSRLTVL.

V usage is TRBV7-3 and J usage is TRBJ1-6, with 7 bases identical to TRBD1. With 3 bases clipped from V and 8 bases from J, the junction kept 10 bases outside the gene matches. Germline-derived CDR1 and CDR2 are SGHTA and FQGTGA. The CDR3 is 16 residues long. The CDR3 here is CASSLFVRDSHSPLHF. CDR3 coding DNA: TGTGCCAGCAGCTTGTTCGTGAGGGACAGCCATTCACCCCTCCACTTT.

This chain links TRBV19 with TRBJ1-4; no clear D. The CDR3 is 16 residues long. Trimming left V 3 bases short and J 3 bases short, with 14 bases between. Germline CDR1 reads LNHDA; CDR2 reads SQIVND (reference sequence). The CDR3 is CASSIGLSGANEKLFF. CDR3 nucleotide sequence: TGTGCCAGTAGTATTGGACTGTCTGGGGCTAATGAAAAACTGTTTTTT.

This clone has only a few counts. The chain links TRBV10-3 to TRBJ2-1, with a possible D match to TRBD2 (6 bases). CDR3 length equals 15 residues. The germline gives CDR1 ENHRY, CDR2 SYGVKD. V lost 3 bases and J 3 bases, leaving 12 bases between the germline ends. For the CDR3, the DNA is TGTGCCATCAGTGAAAGGGGCGGGGACTACAATGAGCAGTTCTTC. Its translation is CAISERGGDYNEQFF.

The chain combines TRBV5-4 with TRBJ2-1, with 7 bases lining up with TRBD1. The CDR3 is 15 residues long. Unmatched junction bases numbered 8, after V lost 4 bases and J lost 4 bases. The V gene's germline CDR1 is SGHNT and CDR2 YYREEE (reference sequence). As DNA, the CDR3 is TGTGCCAGCAGCCTGACCGGGACAGCATACAATGAGCAGTTCTTC. It yields the protein CASSLTGTAYNEQFF. Filled out from reference TRBV5-4 and TRBJ2-1, the complete variable domain reads ETGVTQSPTHLIKTRGQQVTLRCSSQSGHNTVSWYQQALGQGPQFIFQYYREEENGRGNFPPRFSGLQFPNYSSELNVNALELDDSALYLCASSLTGTAYNEQFFGPGTRLTVL.

Comment on this clone: Relative to the germline gene, one junction end is altered; a read error may explain this. The chain carries TRBV28 and TRBJ2-7; 10 nucleotides match TRBD1. The germline gives CDR1 MDHEN, CDR2 SYDVKM. CDR3 length equals 11 residues. DNA of the CDR3: TGTGCCAGCAGTTCGGGACAGGGGAACCTCTTC. It codes for CASSSGQGNLF.

The chain carries TRBV7-3 and TRBJ1-1; TRBD1 might be the D (6 bases). The CDR3 contains 13 residues. From germline, CDR1 is SGHTA and CDR2 FQGTGA. The V end lost 5 bases, the J end lost 1 base, and 8 bases lay between the germline ends. CDR3 DNA sequence: TGTGCCAGCAGCCCGGGACAGAACACTGAAGCTTTCTTT. Its translation is CASSPGQNTEAFF.

J is TRBJ2-7 and V is TRBV11-1, with a weak D call TRBD1 (5 bases). The CDR3 has 13 amino acids. V was trimmed by 5 bases and J by 6 bases, leaving 14 bases between them. The V gene's germline CDR1 is SGHAT and CDR2 FQDESV (reference sequence). The CDR3 coding sequence is TGTGCCAGCAGCGATCGTCAGGGCTTCGAGCAGTACTTC. This encodes CASSDRQGFEQYF. The whole variable domain, remainder taken from reference TRBV11-1 and TRBJ2-7, is EAEVAQSPRYKITEKSQAVAFWCDPISGHATLYWYRQILGQGPELLVQFQDESVVDDSQLPKDRFSAERLKGVDSTLKIQPAELGDSAMYLCASSDRQGFEQYFGPGTRLTVT.

The rearrangement joins TRBV2 to TRBJ2-3; TRBD1 might be the D (5 bases). Germline V gene data show CDR1 as SNHLY and CDR2 as FYNNEI. This CDR3 is built from 15 residues. V was shortened by 6 bases and J by 0 bases, with 13 bases between the two germline ends. The CDR3 protein is CASRRQSTSTDTQYF. CDR3 bases: TGTGCCAGCAGGAGACAGAGTACTAGCACAGATACGCAGTATTTT.

The chain combines TRBV2 with TRBJ2-5, with D possibly TRBD2 on 5 matching bases. Germline V gives CDR1 SNHLY, CDR2 FYNNEI. This CDR3 has 13 residues. Trimming stripped 6 bases from V and 5 bases from J, with 13 bases between. The CDR3 sequence is CASRSERGETQYF. The CDR3 DNA follows: TGTGCCAGCAGATCGGAAAGAGGGGAGACCCAGTACTTC.

J is TRBJ2-7 and V is TRBV18; 10 nucleotides match TRBD1. Germline V CDR1 and CDR2: KGHSH, LQKENI. The V and J ends lost 3 bases and 2 bases, in that order; junction bases with no gene match: 4. CDR3 length equals 15 residues. CDR3 bases: TGTGCCAGCTCACCGGCCGGGACAGGGGCCTACGAGCAGTACTTC. Protein: CASSPAGTGAYEQYF.

V is TRBV4-1 and J is TRBJ1-1; unclear D gene. Germline CDR1 MGHRA, CDR2 YSYEKL. V lost 4 bases, J lost 1 base, and 13 bases lay in between. The CDR3 is 15 amino acids. The DNA of the CDR3 is TGCGCCAGCAGCCCACACAGAGTCTCGAACACTGAAGCTTTCTTT. It specifies CASSPHRVSNTEAFF.

This chain uses TRBV7-9 with TRBJ2-7; 7 positions match TRBD2. This CDR3 has 13 amino acids. After removal of 8 bases from V and 0 bases from J, the junction contained 4 bases not matched to a gene. Germline V lookup: CDR1 SEHNR, CDR2 FQNEAQ (reference sequence). CDR3 sequence (DNA): TGTGCCAGCGCGCGGGGGAACTCCTACGAGCAGTACTTC. Translation: CASARGNSYEQYF.

V is TRBV7-2 and J is TRBJ2-5, with 10 bases fitting TRBD2. CDR3 size: 15 residues. Germline V CDR1 and CDR2: SGHTA, FQGNSA. V lost 6 bases to trimming and J lost 4 bases; unmatched junction nucleotides: 8. CDR3 sequence reads: CASSLSGGARETQYF. DNA of the CDR3: TGTGCCAGCAGTTTAAGCGGGGGGGCCAGAGAGACCCAGTACTTC.